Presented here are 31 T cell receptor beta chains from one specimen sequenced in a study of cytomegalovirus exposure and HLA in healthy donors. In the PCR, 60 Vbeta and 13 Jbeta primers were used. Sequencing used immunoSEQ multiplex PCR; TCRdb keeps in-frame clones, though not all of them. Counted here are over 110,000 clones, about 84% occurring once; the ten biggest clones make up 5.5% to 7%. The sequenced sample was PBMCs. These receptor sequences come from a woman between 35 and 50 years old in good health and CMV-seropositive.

The CDR3 nucleotides are TGTGCCAGCAGCCCACTAGCGGGAGGAAGGGATGAGCAGTTCTTC. This translates into CASSPLAGGRDEQFF. The chain recombines TRBV6-5 with TRBJ2-1; 12 bases line up with TRBD2. Germline values: CDR1 MNHEY, CDR2 SVGAGI. J lost 8 bases, V lost 6 bases, and 8 bases had no gene match. CDR3 length: 15 residues.

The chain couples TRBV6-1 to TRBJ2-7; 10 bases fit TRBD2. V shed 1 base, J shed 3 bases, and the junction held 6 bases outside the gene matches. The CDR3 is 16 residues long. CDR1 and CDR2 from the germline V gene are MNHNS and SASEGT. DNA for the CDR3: TGTGCCAGCAGTGAAGGGCGGCTAGCGGGAGTCTACGAGCAGTACTTC. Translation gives CASSEGRLAGVYEQYF.

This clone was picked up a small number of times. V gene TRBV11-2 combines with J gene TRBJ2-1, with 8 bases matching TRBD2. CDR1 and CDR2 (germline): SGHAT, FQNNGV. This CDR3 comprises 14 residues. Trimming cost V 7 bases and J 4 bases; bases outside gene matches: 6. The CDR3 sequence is CASTERGSYNEQFF. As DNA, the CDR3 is TGTGCCAGCACAGAGCGGGGGTCTTACAATGAGCAGTTCTTC.

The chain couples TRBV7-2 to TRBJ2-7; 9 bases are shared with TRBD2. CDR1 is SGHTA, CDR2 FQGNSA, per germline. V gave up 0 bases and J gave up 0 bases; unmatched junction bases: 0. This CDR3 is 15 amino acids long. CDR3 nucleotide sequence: TGTGCCAGCAGCTTAGCTAGCGGGAGCTCCTACGAGCAGTACTTC. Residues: CASSLASGSSYEQYF.

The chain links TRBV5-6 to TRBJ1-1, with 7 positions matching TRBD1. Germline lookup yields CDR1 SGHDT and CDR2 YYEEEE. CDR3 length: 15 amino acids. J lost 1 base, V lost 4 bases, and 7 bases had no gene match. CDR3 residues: CASSPPGTENTEAFF. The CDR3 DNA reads TGTGCCAGCAGCCCCCCCGGGACAGAGAACACTGAAGCTTTCTTT.

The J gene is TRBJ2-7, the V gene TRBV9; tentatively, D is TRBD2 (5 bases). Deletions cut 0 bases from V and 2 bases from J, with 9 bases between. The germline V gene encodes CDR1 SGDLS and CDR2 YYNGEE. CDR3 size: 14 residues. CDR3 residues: CASSVGSGTYEQYF. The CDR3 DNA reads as TGTGCCAGCAGCGTAGGCAGCGGTACCTACGAGCAGTACTTC.

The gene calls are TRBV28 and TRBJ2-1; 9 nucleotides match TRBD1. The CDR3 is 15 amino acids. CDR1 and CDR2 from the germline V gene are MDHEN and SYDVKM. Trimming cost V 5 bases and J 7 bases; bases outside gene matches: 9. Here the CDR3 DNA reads TGTGCCAGCAGTACTCTCGGACAGGGGTTAAATGAGCAGTTCTTC. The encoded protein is CASSTLGQGLNEQFF.

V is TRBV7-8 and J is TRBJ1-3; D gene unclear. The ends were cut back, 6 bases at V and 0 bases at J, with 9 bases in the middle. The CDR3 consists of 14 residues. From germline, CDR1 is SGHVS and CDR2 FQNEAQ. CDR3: CASRPGFSGNTIYF. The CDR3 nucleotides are TGTGCCAGCAGGCCAGGTTTCTCTGGAAACACCATATATTTT.

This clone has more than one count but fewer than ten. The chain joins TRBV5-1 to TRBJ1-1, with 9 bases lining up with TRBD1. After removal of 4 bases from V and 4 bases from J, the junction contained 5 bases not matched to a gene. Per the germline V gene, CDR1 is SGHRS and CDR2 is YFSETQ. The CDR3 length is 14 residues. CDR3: CASSAGQGVTEAFF. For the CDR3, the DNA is TGCGCCAGCAGCGCGGGACAGGGAGTCACTGAAGCTTTCTTT.

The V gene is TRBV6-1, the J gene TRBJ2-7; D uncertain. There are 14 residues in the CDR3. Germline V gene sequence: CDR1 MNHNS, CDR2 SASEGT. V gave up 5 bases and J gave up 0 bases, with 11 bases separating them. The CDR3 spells CASSSQASSYEQYF. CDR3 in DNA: TGTGCCAGCAGTAGCCAGGCGAGCTCCTACGAGCAGTACTTC.

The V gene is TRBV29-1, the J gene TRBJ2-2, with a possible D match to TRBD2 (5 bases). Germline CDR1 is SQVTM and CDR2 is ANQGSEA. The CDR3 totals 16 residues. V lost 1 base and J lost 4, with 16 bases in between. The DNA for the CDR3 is TGCAGCGTTGAAGCCTCGAGCAGCGCGGGCACCGGGGAGCTGTTTTTT. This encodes CSVEASSSAGTGELFF.

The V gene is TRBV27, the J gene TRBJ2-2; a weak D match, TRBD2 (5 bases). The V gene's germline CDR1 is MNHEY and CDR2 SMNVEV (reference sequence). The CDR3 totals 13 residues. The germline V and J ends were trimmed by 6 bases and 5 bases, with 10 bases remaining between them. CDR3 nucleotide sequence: TGTGCCAGCAGCCCTCGGGAAACCGGGGAGCTGTTTTTT. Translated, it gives CASSPRETGELFF.

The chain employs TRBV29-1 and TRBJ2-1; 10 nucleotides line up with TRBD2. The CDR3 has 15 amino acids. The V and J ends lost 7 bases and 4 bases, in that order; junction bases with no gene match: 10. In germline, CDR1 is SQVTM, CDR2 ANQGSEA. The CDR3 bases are TGCAGCGGCAAGGGCCTAGCGGGAGCTTACAATGAGCAGTTCTTC. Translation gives CSGKGLAGAYNEQFF.

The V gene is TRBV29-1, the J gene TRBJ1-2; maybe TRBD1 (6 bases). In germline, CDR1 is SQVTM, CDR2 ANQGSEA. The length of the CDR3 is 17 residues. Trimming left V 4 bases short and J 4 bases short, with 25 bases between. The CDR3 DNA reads TGCAGCGTTGCTGGTCAGGGGACCCTACGTGAGGGCTATGGCTACACCTTC. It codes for CSVAGQGTLREGYGYTF.

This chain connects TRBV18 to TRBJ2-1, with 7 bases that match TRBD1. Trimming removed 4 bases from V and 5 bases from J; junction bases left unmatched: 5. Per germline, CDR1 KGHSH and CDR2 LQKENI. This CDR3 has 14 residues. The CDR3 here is CASSRDSLNNEQFF. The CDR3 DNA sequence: TGTGCCAGCTCACGGGACAGCCTTAACAATGAGCAGTTCTTC. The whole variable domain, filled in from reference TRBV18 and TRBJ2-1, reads NAGVMQNPRHLVRRRGQEARLRCSPMKGHSHVYWYRQLPEEGLKFMVYLQKENIIDESGMPKERFSAEFPKEGPSILRIQQVVRGDSAAYFCASSRDSLNNEQFFGPGTRLTVL.

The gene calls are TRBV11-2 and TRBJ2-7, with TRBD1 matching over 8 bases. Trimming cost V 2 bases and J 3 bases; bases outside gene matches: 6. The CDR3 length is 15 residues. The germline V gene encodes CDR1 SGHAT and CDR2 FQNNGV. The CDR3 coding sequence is TGTGCCAGCAGCTTAAATCGACAGGGGATCTACGAGCAGTACTTC. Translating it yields CASSLNRQGIYEQYF.

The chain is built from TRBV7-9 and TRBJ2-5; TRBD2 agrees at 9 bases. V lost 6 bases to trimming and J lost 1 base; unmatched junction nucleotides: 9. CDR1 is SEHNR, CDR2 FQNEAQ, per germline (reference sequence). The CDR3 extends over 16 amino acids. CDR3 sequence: CASSFGGGRAQETQYF. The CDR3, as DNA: TGTGCCAGCAGTTTCGGTGGCGGGAGGGCCCAAGAGACCCAGTACTTC.

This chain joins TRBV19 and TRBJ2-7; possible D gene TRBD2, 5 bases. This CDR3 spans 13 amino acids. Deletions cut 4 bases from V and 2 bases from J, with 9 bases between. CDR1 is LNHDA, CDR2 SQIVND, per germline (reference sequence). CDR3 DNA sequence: TGTGCCAGTAGTAGGGAGCCTGCCTACGAGCAGTACTTC. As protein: CASSREPAYEQYF.

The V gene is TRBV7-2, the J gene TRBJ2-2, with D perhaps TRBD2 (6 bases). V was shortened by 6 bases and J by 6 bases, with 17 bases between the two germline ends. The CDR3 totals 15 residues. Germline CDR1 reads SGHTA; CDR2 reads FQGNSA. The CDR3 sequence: CASSSAGRIAGELFF. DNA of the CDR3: TGTGCCAGCAGTTCAGCCGGGAGAATAGCCGGGGAGCTGTTTTTT.

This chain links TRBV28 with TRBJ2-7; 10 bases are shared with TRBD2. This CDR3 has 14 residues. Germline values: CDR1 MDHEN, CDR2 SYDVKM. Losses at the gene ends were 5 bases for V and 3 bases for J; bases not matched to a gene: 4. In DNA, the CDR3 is TGTGCCAGCAGTGGTGGACTAGCGGACTACGAGCAGTACTTC. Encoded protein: CASSGGLADYEQYF. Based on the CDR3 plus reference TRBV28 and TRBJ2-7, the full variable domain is DVKVTQSSRYLVKRTGEKVFLECVQDMDHENMFWYRQDPGLGLRLIYFSYDVKMKEKGDIPEGYSVSREKKERFSLILESASTNQTSMYLCASSGGLADYEQYFGPGTRLTVT.

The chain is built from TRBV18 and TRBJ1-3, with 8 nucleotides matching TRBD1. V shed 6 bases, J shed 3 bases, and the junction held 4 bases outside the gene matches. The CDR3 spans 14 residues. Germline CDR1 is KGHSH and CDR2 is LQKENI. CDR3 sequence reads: CASSGDRGGNTIYF. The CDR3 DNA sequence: TGTGCCAGCTCGGGAGACAGGGGTGGAAACACCATATATTTT. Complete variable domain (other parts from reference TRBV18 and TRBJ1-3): NAGVMQNPRHLVRRRGQEARLRCSPMKGHSHVYWYRQLPEEGLKFMVYLQKENIIDESGMPKERFSAEFPKEGPSILRIQQVVRGDSAAYFCASSGDRGGNTIYFGEGSWLTVV.

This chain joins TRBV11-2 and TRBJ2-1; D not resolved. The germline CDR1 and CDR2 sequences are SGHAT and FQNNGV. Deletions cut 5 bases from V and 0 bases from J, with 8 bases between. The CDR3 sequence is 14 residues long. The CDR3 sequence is CASSLLSSYNEQFF. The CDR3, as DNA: TGTGCCAGCAGCCTCCTAAGCTCCTACAATGAGCAGTTCTTC. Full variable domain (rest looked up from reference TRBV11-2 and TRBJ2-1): EAGVAQSPRYKIIEKRQSVAFWCNPISGHATLYWYQQILGQGPKLLIQFQNNGVVDDSQLPKDRFSAERLKGVDSTLKIQPAKLEDSAVYLCASSLLSSYNEQFFGPGTRLTVL.

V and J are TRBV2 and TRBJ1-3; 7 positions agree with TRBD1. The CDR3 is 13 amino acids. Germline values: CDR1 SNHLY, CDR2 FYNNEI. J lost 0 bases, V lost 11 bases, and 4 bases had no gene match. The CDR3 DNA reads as TGTGCCGGGACAGCGAGCTCTGGAAACACCATATATTTT. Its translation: CAGTASSGNTIYF.

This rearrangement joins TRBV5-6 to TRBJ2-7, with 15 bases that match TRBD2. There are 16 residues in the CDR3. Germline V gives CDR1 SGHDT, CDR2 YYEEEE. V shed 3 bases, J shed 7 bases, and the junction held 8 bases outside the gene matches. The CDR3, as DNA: TGTGCCAGCAGCTCGATAGCGGGACTAGCGGGAGGAGAGCAGTACTTC. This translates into CASSSIAGLAGGEQYF.

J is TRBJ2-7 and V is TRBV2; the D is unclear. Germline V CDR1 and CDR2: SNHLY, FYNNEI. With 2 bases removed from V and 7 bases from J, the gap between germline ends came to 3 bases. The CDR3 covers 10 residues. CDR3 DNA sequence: TGTGCCAGCAGTGAACTTGAGCAGTACTTC. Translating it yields CASSELEQYF. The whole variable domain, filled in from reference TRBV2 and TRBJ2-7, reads EPEVTQTPSHQVTQMGQEVILRCVPISNHLYFYWYRQILGQKVEFLVSFYNNEISEKSEIFDDQFSVERPDGSNFTLKIRSTKLEDSAMYFCASSELEQYFGPGTRLTVT.

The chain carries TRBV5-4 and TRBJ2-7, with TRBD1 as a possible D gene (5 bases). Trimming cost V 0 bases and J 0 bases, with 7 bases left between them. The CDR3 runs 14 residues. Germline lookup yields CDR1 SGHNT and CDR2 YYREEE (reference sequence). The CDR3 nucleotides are TGTGCCAGCAGCTTGGACAGGAGCTCCTACGAGCAGTACTTC. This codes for CASSLDRSSYEQYF.

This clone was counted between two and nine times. The CDR3 region is CASSIRLDGEQYF. The CDR3, as DNA: TGTGCCAGCAGCATACGACTAGATGGTGAGCAGTACTTC. The V gene is TRBV7-6, the J gene TRBJ2-7, with D tentatively TRBD2 (6 bases). This CDR3 has 13 amino acids. V lost 5 bases, J lost 7 bases, and 15 bases lay in between. Germline V gives CDR1 SGHVS, CDR2 FNYEAQ. The full variable domain, with the rest looked up from reference TRBV7-6 and TRBJ2-7, is GAGVSQSPRYKVTKRGQDVALRCDPISGHVSLYWYRQALGQGPEFLTYFNYEAQQDKSGLPNDRFSAERPEGSISTLTIQRTEQRDSAMYRCASSIRLDGEQYFGPGTRLTVT.

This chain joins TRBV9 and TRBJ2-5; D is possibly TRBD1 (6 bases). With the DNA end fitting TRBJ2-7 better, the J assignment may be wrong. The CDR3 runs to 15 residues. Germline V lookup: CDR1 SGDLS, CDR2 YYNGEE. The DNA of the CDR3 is TGTGCCAGCAGCGTAGCCCAGGGGTTAGGCTACGAGCAGTACTTC. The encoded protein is CASSVAQGLGYEQYF.

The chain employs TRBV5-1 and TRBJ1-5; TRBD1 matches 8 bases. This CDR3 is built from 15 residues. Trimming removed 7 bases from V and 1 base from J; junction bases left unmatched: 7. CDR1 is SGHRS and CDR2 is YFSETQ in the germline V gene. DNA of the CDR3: TGCGCCAGCCCTCCGGACAGGGAGAGCAATCAGCCCCAGCATTTT. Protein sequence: CASPPDRESNQPQHF. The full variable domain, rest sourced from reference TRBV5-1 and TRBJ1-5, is KAGVTQTPRYLIKTRGQQVTLSCSPISGHRSVSWYQQTPGQGLQFLFEYFSETQRNKGNFPGRFSGRQFSNSRSEMNVSTLELGDSALYLCASPPDRESNQPQHFGDGTRLSIL.

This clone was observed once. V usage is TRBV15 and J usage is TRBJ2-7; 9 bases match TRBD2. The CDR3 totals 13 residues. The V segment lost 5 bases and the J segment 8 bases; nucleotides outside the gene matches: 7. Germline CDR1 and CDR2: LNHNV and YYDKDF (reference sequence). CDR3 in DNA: TGTGCCACCAGCCAGGATAGCGGGAGAAAGCAGTACTTC. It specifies CATSQDSGRKQYF.

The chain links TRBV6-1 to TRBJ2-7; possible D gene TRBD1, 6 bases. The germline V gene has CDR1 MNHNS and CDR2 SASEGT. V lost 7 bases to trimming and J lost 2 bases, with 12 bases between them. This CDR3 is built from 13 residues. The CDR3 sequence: CASTRTGTYEQYF. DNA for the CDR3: TGTGCCAGCACCCGTACAGGGACCTACGAGCAGTACTTC.